The source of this T cell receptor (beta chain) is a study of cytomegalovirus exposure and HLA in healthy donors. Study-wide points: TCR beta V segments were, for the most part, productive about 90% or about 30% of the time in an earlier analysis.

A remark on this clone: Its target is not known.

Vbeta (60) and Jbeta (13) primers were used in the PCR. Assay used: immunoSEQ multiplex PCR; TCRdb lists only in-frame clones, some missing. Of some 98,000 clones listed, 70% to 85% were seen once; the top ten hold around 10%. V was pared by 1 base and J by 6 bases, with 10 bases between. Germline loops: CDR1 SGHRS, CDR2 YFSETQ. This CDR3 contains 13 residues. The chain employs TRBV5-1 and TRBJ1-2; D possibly corresponds to TRBD1 (6 bases). Sequenced: PBMCs. The sequence came from a human donor in good health. The CDR3 sequence is CASSLQDSDGYTF. The DNA for the CDR3 is TGCGCCAGCAGCTTGCAGGACAGCGATGGCTACACCTTC.